This TCR beta chain was identified during a study of control samples from healthy donors and cancer patients. Only in-frame clones appear in the TCRdb table, and some are missing; sequencing was by immunoSEQ multiplex PCR. The table shows 170,000 or so clones, with about 93% occurring only once. The CDR3 is 16 amino acids. The germline gives CDR1 MDHEN, CDR2 SYDVKM. V lost 10 bases and J 1 base, leaving 17 bases between the germline ends. This TCR came from a man between 18 and 29 years old in good health. The chain couples TRBV28 to TRBJ2-6; D uncertain. Sequenced input: blood. CDR3 DNA: TGTGCCACCCGAAGGACGGGCCCATCTGGGGCCAACGTCCTGACTTTC. Protein: CATRRTGPSGANVLTF.